These 18 T cell receptor beta chains share one sample of origin, sequenced in a study of T cells in Graves' hyperthyroidism and ophthalmopathy. RNA transcripts gave rise to amplified TCR beta CDR3 regions. HTBI primers drove first-round RT-PCR of the TCR CDR3. TCRdb re-analysed the multiplex PCR reads in MiXCR, keeping a single row per CDR3 protein. The sample shows roughly 330,000 distinct CDR3 sequences, 16% of them seen only once. Sequenced sample: blood. The receptors shown here come from a man aged 30-40 years with Graves' hyperthyroidism.

Many counts were recorded for this clonotype. The chain joins TRBV11-3 to TRBJ2-2; TRBD2 matches at 9 bases. The CDR3 is 19 amino acids. Losses at the gene ends were 0 bases for V and 4 bases for J; bases not matched to a gene: 12. Per the germline V gene, CDR1 is SGHNT and CDR2 is YENEEA. Written as DNA, the CDR3 is TGTGCCAGCAGCTTAGATGGCGCGGGAGGGCCGAGGGGCACCGGGGAGCTGTTTTTT. Its translation: CASSLDGAGGPRGTGELFF.

This clonotype was detected many times. The rearrangement uses TRBV7-8 and TRBJ2-1; tentatively, D is TRBD1 (6 bases). V lost 7 bases and J lost 0, with 13 bases in between. CDR3 length equals 15 residues. Germline V gene data show CDR1 as SGHVS and CDR2 as FQNEAQ. Written as DNA, the CDR3 is TGTGCCAGCACAGAGGACAGAGACTCCTACAATGAGCAGTTCTTC. This encodes CASTEDRDSYNEQFF.

There are a few counts of this clonotype. V usage is TRBV6-1 and J usage is TRBJ2-7, with 7 positions matching TRBD1. The ends lost 6 bases at V and 0 bases at J; junction bases unmatched: 5. The CDR3 has 14 residues. Germline lookup yields CDR1 MNHNS and CDR2 SASEGT. The CDR3 spells CASRGTDSSYEQYF. In DNA, the CDR3 is TGTGCCAGCAGGGGGACAGATAGCTCCTACGAGCAGTACTTC.

A word on this clonotype: The junction departs from germline at one end; a sequencing error may be responsible. V usage is TRBV19 and J usage is TRBJ2-7; D unresolved. This CDR3 has 12 residues. The germline gives CDR1 LNHDA, CDR2 SQIVND (reference sequence). The DNA for the CDR3 is TGTGCCACACTAAGCCCCTTCTACGAGCAGTGCTTC. It codes for CATLSPFYEQCF.

V gene TRBV5-1 combines with J gene TRBJ1-1, with 7 nucleotides matching TRBD1. Losses at the gene ends were 4 bases for V and 1 base for J; bases not matched to a gene: 7. Looked up from germline, CDR1 is SGHRS and CDR2 is YFSETQ. The CDR3 has 15 amino acids. CDR3 residues: CASSRGDRQNTEAFF. The CDR3 bases are TGCGCCAGCAGCCGGGGGGACAGACAGAACACTGAAGCTTTCTTT.

This rearrangement joins TRBV20-1 to TRBJ1-2; 7 bases are shared with TRBD1. The CDR3 is made up of 12 amino acids. Germline trimming cut 1 base from V and 7 bases from J; bases unmatched to any gene: 3. CDR1 and CDR2 from the germline V gene are DFQATT and SNEGSKA (reference sequence). The CDR3 reads CSARVPGGGYTF. The CDR3, as DNA: TGCAGTGCTAGAGTTCCAGGGGGTGGCTACACCTTC.

V usage is TRBV5-4 and J usage is TRBJ2-6; D may match TRBD1 or TRBD2 (5 bases each). CDR3 size: 15 residues. Germline CDR1 reads SGHNT; CDR2 reads YYREEE (reference sequence). The germline V and J ends were trimmed by 2 bases and 3 bases, with 9 bases remaining between them. The CDR3: CASSFRGFGANVLTF. The CDR3 nucleotides read TGTGCCAGCAGCTTTCGGGGCTTTGGGGCCAACGTCCTGACTTTC.

This chain links TRBV20-1 with TRBJ2-7; TRBD1 agrees at 8 bases. Germline V gene lookup returns CDR1 DFQATT and CDR2 SNEGSKA (reference sequence). The CDR3 is 15 amino acids. The junction had 7 bases not matched to a gene; V was cut back by 0 bases and J by 3 bases. The CDR3, as DNA: TGCAGTGCTAGAGATTCCAGGACAGGGTTCTACGAGCAGTACTTC. This sequence encodes CSARDSRTGFYEQYF.

Remarks on this clonotype: A much larger clone sits a single nucleotide away, making a read error possible. V is TRBV5-1 and J is TRBJ2-1; TRBD1 might be the D (6 bases). The germline V gene encodes CDR1 SGHRS and CDR2 YFSETQ. This CDR3 has 16 residues. With 4 bases removed from V and 0 bases from J, the gap between germline ends came to 14 bases. The CDR3 loop reads CASSPPPGASYNEQFF. CDR3 nucleotide sequence: TGCGCCAGCAGCCCCCCACCAGGGGCCTCCTACAATGAGCAGTTCTTC.

The sample holds many counts of this clonotype. This chain's CDR3 is CASSLVDRVRRETQYF. The CDR3 nucleotides read TGTGCCAGCTCACTAGTGGACAGGGTTCGTCGGGAGACCCAGTACTTC. The rearrangement joins TRBV18 to TRBJ2-5; 8 bases line up with TRBD1. The length of the CDR3 is 16 residues. V lost 4 bases to trimming and J lost 5 bases; unmatched junction nucleotides: 12. Germline V gives CDR1 KGHSH, CDR2 LQKENI.

This clonotype was seen a few times. The chain couples TRBV20-1 to TRBJ2-5; TRBD2 agrees at 7 bases. Per the germline V gene, CDR1 is DFQATT and CDR2 is SNEGSKA (reference sequence). V lost 5 bases to trimming and J lost 3 bases; unmatched junction nucleotides: 9. The CDR3 consists of 14 residues. The CDR3 DNA follows: TGCAGTGCTCCTATGGGGGGGTGGGAAGAGACCCAGTACTTC. Its translation is CSAPMGGWEETQYF.

This clonotype was found many times. This sequence joins TRBV9 and TRBJ2-5; 7 bases agree with TRBD2. Germline trimming cut 3 bases from V and 3 bases from J; bases unmatched to any gene: 2. Germline V gene lookup returns CDR1 SGDLS and CDR2 YYNGEE. The CDR3 runs 13 residues. CDR3 amino acids: CASSASGEETQYF. CDR3 in DNA: TGTGCCAGCAGCGCTAGCGGAGAAGAGACCCAGTACTTC.

There are many counts of this clonotype. The chain couples TRBV4-1 to TRBJ2-1; D remains ambiguous. This CDR3 contains 13 residues. The germline V and J ends were trimmed by 5 bases and 5 bases, with 10 bases remaining between them. Germline CDR1 and CDR2: MGHRA and YSYEKL. This CDR3 reads CASSAPRDNEQFF. CDR3 sequence (DNA): TGCGCCAGCAGCGCCCCACGAGACAATGAGCAGTTCTTC.

This clonotype has only a few counts. Possible read error: a much larger clone is one base away. The V call is TRBV7-8, the J call TRBJ1-2; 8 bases agree with TRBD1. The CDR3 length is 15 residues. Germline loops: CDR1 SGHVS, CDR2 FQNEAQ. DNA of the CDR3: TGTGCCAGCAGCTTAGATCCCGGACAGGGCTATGGCTCCACCTTC. Translating it yields CASSLDPGQGYGSTF. The full variable domain, completed using reference TRBV7-8 and TRBJ1-2, is GAGVSQSPRYKVAKRGQDVALRCDPISGHVSLFWYQQALGQGPEFLTYFQNEAQLDKSGLPSDRFFAERPEGSVSTLKIQRTQQEDSAVYLCASSLDPGQGYGSTFGSGTRLTVV.

Concerning this clonotype: This may come from a read error, since a much larger clone is one base off. The chain carries TRBV5-1 and TRBJ2-3, with D unresolved. The CDR3 spans 15 residues. CDR1 is SGHRS, CDR2 YFSETQ, per germline. Trimming pared 2 bases from V and 0 bases from J, leaving 10 bases between. CDR3 sequence reads: CASSFSRVSTDTQYF. CDR3 nucleotide sequence: TGCGCCAGCAGCTTCTCGCGAGTCAGCACAGATACGCAGTATTTT.

This clonotype was seen ten or more times. The chain couples TRBV5-5 to TRBJ1-1; no clear D gene. Germline-derived CDR1 and CDR2 are SGHKS and YYEKEE (reference sequence). Trimming removed 0 bases from V and 3 bases from J, with 15 bases in between. The CDR3 covers 16 residues. The CDR3 protein is CASSLAPPSYYTEAFF. CDR3 sequence (DNA): TGTGCCAGCAGCTTGGCCCCTCCAAGTTACTACACTGAAGCTTTCTTT.

This chain uses TRBV7-2 with TRBJ1-2, with 7 nucleotides matching TRBD1. The CDR3 sequence is 16 residues long. Germline V lookup: CDR1 SGHTA, CDR2 FQGNSA. The J segment lost 8 bases and the V segment lost 1 base, leaving 13 bases of the junction unmatched. DNA for the CDR3: TGTGCCAGCAGCTTAGTAAGGGACAGTTTTCTGGGAGGCTACACCTTC. It specifies CASSLVRDSFLGGYTF.

Note on this clonotype: Just one base apart from a much larger clone, this may be a read error. V usage is TRBV2 and J usage is TRBJ1-1; D perhaps matches TRBD1 (5 bases). The germline V gene has CDR1 SNHLY and CDR2 FYNNEI. The CDR3 extends over 13 amino acids. In DNA form, the CDR3 reads TGTGCCATCGGATGGGGCGCGGGGACTGACGCTTTCTTT. The encoded protein is CAIGWGAGTDAFF. The whole variable domain, filled in from reference TRBV2 and TRBJ1-1, reads EPEVTQTPSHQVTQMGQEVILRCVPISNHLYFYWYRQILGQKVEFLVSFYNNEISEKSEIFDDQFSVERPDGSNFTLKIRSTKLEDSAMYFCAIGWGAGTDAFFGQGTRLTVV.